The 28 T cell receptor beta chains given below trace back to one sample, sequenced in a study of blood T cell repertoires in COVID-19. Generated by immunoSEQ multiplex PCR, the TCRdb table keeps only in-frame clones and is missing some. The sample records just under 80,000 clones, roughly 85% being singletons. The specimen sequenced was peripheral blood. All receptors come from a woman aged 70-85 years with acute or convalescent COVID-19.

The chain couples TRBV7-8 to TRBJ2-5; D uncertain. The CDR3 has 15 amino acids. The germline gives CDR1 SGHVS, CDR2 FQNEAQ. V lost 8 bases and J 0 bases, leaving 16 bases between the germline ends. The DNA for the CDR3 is TGTGCCAGCTCGCTGGCGGCACCCCACCAAGAGACCCAGTACTTC. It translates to CASSLAAPHQETQYF.

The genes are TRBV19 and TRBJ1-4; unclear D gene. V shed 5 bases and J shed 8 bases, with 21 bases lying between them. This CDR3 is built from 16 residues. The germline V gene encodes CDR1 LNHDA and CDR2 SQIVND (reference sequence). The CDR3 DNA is TGTGCCAGTAGTCCCTTACCCGGGGTCAAAGGGGAAAAACTGTTTTTT. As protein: CASSPLPGVKGEKLFF.

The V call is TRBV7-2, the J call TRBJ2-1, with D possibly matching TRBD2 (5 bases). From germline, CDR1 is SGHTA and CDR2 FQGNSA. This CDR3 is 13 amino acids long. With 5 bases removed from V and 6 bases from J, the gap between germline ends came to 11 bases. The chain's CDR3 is CASSRGFGNEQFF. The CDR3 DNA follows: TGTGCCAGCAGCCGCGGGTTCGGCAATGAGCAGTTCTTC.

CDR3 in DNA: TGTGCCAGCAGCCAACTGGGCACTGGAAACACCATATATTTT. The encoded protein is CASSQLGTGNTIYF. The gene calls are TRBV3-1 (or the pseudogene TRBV3-2) and TRBJ1-3; D is uncertain. V was clipped by 2 bases and J by 2 bases, with 7 bases between them. Germline values: CDR1 LGHDT, CDR2 YNNKEL (reference sequence). The CDR3 covers 14 residues.

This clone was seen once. The CDR3 region has the DNA TGCGCCAGCACCCTTGAGGCAACTAATGAAAAACTGTTTTTT. Its protein product is CASTLEATNEKLFF. This chain connects TRBV5-1 to TRBJ1-4; D gene uncertain. The V end lost 6 bases, the J end lost 0 bases, and 9 bases lay between the germline ends. The CDR3 contains 14 residues. CDR1 is SGHRS and CDR2 is YFSETQ in the germline V gene.

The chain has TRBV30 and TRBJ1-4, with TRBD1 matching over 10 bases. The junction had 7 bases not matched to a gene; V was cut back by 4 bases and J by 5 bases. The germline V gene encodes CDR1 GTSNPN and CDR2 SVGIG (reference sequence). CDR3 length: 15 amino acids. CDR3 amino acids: CAWTLRDRGNEKLFF. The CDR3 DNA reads TGTGCCTGGACTCTTCGGGACAGGGGAAATGAAAAACTGTTTTTT.

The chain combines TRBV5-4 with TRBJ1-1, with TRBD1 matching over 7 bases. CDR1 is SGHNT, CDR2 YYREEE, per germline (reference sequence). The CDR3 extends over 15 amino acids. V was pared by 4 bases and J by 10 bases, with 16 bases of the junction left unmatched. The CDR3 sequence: CASSEGRMGTAPAFF. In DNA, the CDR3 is TGTGCCAGCAGCGAGGGTCGTATGGGGACAGCTCCAGCTTTCTTT.

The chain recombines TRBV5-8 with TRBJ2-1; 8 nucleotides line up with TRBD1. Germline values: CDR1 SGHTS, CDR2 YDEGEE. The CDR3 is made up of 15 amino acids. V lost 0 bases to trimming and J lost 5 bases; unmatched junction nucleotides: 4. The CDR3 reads CASSLGQGAHNEQFF. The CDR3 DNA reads TGTGCCAGCAGCTTGGGGCAGGGGGCCCACAATGAGCAGTTCTTC.

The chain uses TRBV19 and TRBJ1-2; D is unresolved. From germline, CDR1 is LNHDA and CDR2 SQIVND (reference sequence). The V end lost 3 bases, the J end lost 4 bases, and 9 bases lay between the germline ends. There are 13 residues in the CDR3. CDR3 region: CASSMAGLYGYTF. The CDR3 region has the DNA TGTGCCAGTAGTATGGCCGGACTCTATGGCTACACCTTC.

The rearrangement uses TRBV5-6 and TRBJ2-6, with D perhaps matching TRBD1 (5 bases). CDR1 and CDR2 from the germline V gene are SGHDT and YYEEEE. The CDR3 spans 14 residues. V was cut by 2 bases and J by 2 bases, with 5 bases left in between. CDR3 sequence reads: CASSFRAGANVLTF. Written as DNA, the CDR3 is TGTGCCAGCAGCTTCAGGGCTGGGGCCAACGTCCTGACTTTC.

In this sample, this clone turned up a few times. The CDR3 is CASSLGQGREKLFF. The CDR3 bases are TGTGCCAGCAGCTTGGGACAGGGGAGAGAAAAACTGTTTTTT. J is TRBJ1-4 and V is TRBV7-9; TRBD1 matches 10 bases. Germline V lookup: CDR1 SEHNR, CDR2 FQNEAQ (reference sequence). The ends lost 3 bases at V and 8 bases at J; junction bases unmatched: 3. The CDR3 is 14 amino acids. The whole variable domain, remainder taken from reference TRBV7-9 and TRBJ1-4, is DTGVSQNPRHKITKRGQNVTFRCDPISEHNRLYWYRQTLGQGPEFLTYFQNEAQLEKSRLLSDRFSAERPKGSFSTLEIQRTEQGDSAMYLCASSLGQGREKLFFGSGTQLSVL.

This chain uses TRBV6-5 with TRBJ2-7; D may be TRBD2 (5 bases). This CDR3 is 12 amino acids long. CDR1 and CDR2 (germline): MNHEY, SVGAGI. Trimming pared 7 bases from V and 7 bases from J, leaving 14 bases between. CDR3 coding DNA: TGTGCCAGCAAGGAGGCCCCGAGGGAGCAGTACTTC. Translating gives CASKEAPREQYF.

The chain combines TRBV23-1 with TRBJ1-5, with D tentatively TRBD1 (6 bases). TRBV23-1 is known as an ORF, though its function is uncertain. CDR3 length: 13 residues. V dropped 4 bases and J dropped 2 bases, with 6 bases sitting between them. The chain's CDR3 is CASSPGGNQPQHF. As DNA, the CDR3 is TGCGCCAGCAGTCCAGGGGGCAATCAGCCCCAGCATTTT.

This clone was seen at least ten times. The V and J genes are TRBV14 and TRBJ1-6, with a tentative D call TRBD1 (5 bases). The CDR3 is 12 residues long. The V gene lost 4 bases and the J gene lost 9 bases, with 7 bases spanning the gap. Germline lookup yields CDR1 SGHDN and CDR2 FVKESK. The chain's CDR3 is CASSPQGSPLHF. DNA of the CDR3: TGTGCCAGCAGCCCCCAGGGTTCACCCCTCCACTTT.

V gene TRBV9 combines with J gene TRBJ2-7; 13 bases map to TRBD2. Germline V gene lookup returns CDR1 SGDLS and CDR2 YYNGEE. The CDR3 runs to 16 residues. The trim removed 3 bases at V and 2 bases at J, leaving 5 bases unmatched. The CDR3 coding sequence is TGTGCCAGCAGCGCGGGACTAGCGGGACCCCCCTACGAGCAGTACTTC. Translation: CASSAGLAGPPYEQYF.

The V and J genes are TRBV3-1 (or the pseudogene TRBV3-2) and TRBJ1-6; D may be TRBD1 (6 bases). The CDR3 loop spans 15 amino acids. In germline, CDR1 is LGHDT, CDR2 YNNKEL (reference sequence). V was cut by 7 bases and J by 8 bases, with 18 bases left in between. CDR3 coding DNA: TGTGCCAGCACCCGGGGGGGGCCCAGGTATTCACCCCTCCACTTT. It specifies CASTRGGPRYSPLHF.

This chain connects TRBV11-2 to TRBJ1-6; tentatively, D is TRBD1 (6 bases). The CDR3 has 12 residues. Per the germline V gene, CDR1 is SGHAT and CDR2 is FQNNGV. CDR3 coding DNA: TGTCCTAGGGGGGGGACTAATTCACCCCTCCACTTT. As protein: CPRGGTNSPLHF.

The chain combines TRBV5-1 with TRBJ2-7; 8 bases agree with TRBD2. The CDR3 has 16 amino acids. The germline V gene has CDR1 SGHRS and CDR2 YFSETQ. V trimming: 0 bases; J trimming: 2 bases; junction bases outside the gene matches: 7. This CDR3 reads CASSLALTSGTYEQYF. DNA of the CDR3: TGCGCCAGCAGCTTGGCTCTCACTAGCGGAACCTACGAGCAGTACTTC.

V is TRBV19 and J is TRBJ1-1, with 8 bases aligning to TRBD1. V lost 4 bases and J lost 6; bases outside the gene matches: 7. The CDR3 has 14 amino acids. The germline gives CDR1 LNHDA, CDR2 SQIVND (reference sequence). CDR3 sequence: CASSTGGGYPEAFF. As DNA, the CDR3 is TGTGCCAGTAGTACAGGGGGCGGGTACCCTGAAGCTTTCTTT.

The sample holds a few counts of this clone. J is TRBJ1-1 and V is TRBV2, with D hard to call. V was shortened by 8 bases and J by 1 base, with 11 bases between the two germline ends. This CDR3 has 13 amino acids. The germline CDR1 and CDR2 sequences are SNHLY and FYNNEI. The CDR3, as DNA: TGTGCCAGCTGCGGGTCGTGGAACACTGAAGCTTTCTTT. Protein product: CASCGSWNTEAFF.

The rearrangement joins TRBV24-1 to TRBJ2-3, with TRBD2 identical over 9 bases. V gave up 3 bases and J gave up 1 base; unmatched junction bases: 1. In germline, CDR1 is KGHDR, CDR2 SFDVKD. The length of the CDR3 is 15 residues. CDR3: CATSDIAGGTDTQYF. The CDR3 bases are TGTGCCACCAGTGATATAGCGGGAGGCACAGATACGCAGTATTTT.

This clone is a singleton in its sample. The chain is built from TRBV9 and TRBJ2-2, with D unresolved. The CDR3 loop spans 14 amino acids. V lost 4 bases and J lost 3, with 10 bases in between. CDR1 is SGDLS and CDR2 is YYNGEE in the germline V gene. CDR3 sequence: CASSPLVDTGELFF. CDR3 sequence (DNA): TGTGCCAGCAGCCCCCTAGTTGACACCGGGGAGCTGTTTTTT.

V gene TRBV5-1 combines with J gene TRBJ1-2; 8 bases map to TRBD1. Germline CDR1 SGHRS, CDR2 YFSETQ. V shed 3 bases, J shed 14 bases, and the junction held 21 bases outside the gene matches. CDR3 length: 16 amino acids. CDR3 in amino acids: CASSYHRGQGQSLWTF. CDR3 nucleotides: TGCGCCAGCAGCTATCACAGAGGACAGGGCCAGTCTCTCTGGACCTTC.

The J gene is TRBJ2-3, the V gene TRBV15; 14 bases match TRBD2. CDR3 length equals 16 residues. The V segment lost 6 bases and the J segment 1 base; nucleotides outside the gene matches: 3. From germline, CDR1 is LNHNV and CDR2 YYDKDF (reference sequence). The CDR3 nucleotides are TGTGCCACCAGAAGGGGACTAGCGGGAGGCACAGATACGCAGTATTTT. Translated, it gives CATRRGLAGGTDTQYF.

The CDR3 nucleotides read TGTGCCAGCAGCGGAGGACTAGCGGGACGCACAGATACGCAGTATTTT. Translated: CASSGGLAGRTDTQYF. The chain employs TRBV9 and TRBJ2-3, with 12 nucleotides matching TRBD2. The CDR3 runs 16 residues. Looked up from germline, CDR1 is SGDLS and CDR2 is YYNGEE. The V and J ends lost 3 bases and 1 base, in that order; junction bases with no gene match: 3.

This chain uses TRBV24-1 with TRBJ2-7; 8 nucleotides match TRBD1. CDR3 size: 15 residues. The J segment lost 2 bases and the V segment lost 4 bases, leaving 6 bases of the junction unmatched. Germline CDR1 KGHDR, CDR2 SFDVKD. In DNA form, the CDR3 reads TGTGCCACCAGTGAGGGCAGGGGGCCTGCCTACGAGCAGTACTTC. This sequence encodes CATSEGRGPAYEQYF.

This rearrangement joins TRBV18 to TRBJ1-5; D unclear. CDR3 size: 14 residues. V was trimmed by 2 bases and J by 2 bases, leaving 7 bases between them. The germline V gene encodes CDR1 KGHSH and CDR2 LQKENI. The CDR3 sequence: CASSPVQGNQPQHF. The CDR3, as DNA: TGTGCCAGCTCACCAGTGCAGGGCAATCAGCCCCAGCATTTT.

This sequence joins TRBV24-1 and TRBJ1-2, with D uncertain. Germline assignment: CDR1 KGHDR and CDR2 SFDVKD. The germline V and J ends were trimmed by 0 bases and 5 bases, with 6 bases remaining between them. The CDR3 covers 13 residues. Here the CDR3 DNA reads TGTGCCACCAGTGATTTGGGCGGGTATGGCTACACCTTC. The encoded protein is CATSDLGGYGYTF.